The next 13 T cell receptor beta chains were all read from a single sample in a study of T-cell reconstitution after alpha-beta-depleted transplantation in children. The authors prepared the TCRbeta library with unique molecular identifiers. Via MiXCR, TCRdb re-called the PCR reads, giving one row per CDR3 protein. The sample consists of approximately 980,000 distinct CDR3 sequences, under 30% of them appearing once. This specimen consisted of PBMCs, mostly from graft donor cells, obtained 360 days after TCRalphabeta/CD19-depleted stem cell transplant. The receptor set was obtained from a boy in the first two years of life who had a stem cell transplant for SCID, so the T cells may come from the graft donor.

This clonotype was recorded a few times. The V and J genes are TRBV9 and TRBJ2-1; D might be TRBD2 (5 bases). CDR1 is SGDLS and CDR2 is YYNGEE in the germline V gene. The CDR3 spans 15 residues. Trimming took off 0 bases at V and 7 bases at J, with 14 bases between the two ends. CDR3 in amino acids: CASSVEGIEGNEQFF. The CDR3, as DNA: TGTGCCAGCAGCGTAGAAGGTATAGAGGGAAATGAGCAGTTCTTC.

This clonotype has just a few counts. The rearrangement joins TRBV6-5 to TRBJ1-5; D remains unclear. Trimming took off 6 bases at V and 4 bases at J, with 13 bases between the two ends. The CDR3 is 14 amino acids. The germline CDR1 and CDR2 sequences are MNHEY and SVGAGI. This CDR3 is CASSLLGKNQPQHF. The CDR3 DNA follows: TGTGCCAGCAGCCTCCTGGGGAAGAATCAGCCCCAGCATTTT.

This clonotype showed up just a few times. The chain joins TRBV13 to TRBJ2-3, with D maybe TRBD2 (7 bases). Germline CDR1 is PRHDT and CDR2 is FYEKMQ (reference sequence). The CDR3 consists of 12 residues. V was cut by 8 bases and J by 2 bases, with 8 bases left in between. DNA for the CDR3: TGTGCCAGCGCGGGGGCCACAGATACGCAGTATTTT. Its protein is CASAGATDTQYF.

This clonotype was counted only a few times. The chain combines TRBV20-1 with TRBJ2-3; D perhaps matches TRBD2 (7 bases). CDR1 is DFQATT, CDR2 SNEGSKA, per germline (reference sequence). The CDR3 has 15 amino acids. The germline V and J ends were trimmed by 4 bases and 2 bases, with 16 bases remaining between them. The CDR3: CSATLGGASTDTQYF. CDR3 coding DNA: TGCAGTGCTACCCTTGGGGGGGCCTCCACAGATACGCAGTATTTT.

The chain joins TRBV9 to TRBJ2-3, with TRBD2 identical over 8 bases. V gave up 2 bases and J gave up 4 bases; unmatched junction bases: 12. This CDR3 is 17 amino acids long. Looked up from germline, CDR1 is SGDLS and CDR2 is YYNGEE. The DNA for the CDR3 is TGTGCCAGCAGCGTGGAACCGGGGGGGCGGTACGCAGATACGCAGTATTTT. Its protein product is CASSVEPGGRYADTQYF.

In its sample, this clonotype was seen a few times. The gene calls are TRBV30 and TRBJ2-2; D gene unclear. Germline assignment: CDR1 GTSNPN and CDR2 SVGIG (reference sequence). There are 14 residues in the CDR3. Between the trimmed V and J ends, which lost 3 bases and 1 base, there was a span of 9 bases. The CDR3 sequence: CAWRGFLNTGELFF. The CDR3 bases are TGTGCCTGGAGAGGTTTTCTGAACACCGGGGAGCTGTTTTTT.

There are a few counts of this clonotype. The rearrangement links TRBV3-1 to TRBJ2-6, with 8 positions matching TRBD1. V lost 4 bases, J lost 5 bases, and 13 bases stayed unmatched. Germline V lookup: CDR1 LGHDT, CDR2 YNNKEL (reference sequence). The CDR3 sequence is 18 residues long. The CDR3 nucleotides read TGTGCCAGCAGCCTCATCCGGGACAGGAGGTCCTGGGCCAACGTCCTGACTTTC. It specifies CASSLIRDRRSWANVLTF.

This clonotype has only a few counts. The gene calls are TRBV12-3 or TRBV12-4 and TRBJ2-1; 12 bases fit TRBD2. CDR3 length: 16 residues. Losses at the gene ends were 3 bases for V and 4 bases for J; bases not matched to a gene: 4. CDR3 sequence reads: CASSFGLAGGYNEQFF. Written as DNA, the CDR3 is TGTGCCAGCAGTTTCGGCCTAGCGGGGGGGTACAATGAGCAGTTCTTC.

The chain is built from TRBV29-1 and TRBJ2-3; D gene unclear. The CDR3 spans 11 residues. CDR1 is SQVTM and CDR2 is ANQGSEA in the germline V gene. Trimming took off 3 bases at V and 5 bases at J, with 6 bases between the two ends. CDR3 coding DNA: TGCAGCGTTGACTGGCGAGATACGCAGTATTTT. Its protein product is CSVDWRDTQYF.

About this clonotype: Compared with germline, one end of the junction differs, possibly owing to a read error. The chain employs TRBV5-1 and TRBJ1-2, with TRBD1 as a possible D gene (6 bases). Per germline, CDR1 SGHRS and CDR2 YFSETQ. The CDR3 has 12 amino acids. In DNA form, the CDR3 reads TGCGCCAGCAGCTCAGGGGAGCATGGCTACACTTTC. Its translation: CASSSGEHGYTF. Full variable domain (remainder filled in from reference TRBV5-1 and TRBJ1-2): KAGVTQTPRYLIKTRGQQVTLSCSPISGHRSVSWYQQTPGQGLQFLFEYFSETQRNKGNFPGRFSGRQFSNSRSEMNVSTLELGDSALYLCASSSGEHGYTFGSGTRLTVV.

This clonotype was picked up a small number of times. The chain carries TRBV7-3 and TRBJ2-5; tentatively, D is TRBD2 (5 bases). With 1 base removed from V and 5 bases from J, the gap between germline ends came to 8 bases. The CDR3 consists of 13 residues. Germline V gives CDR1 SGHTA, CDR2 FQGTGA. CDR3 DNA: TGTGCCAGCAGCTTAAGGACTTGGGAGACCCAGTACTTC. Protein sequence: CASSLRTWETQYF.

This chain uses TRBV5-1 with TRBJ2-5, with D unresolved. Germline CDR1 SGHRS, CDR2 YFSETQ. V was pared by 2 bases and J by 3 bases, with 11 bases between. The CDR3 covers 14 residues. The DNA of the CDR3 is TGCGCCAGCAGCTTCCGACCCGGTGAAGAGACCCAGTACTTC. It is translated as CASSFRPGEETQYF.

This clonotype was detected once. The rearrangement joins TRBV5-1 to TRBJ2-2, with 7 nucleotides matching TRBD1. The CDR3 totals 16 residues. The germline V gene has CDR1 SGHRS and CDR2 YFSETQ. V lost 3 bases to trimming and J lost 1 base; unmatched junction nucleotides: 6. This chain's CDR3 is CASSSRQGENTGELFF. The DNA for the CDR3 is TGCGCCAGCAGCTCCCGACAGGGTGAGAACACCGGGGAGCTGTTTTTT. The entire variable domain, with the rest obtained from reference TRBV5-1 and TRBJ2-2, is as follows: KAGVTQTPRYLIKTRGQQVTLSCSPISGHRSVSWYQQTPGQGLQFLFEYFSETQRNKGNFPGRFSGRQFSNSRSEMNVSTLELGDSALYLCASSSRQGENTGELFFGEGSRLTVL.